Below are 30 T cell receptor beta chains sequenced from a single sample in a study of shared T cell receptors in the human thymus. Profiled with immunoSEQ multiplex PCR; TCRdb holds only in-frame clones, not every one. The data contain some 720,000 clones, 88% of them singletons. These data were likewise used in another study, on human thymus T cells.

Sequencing used thymocytes. The source of these receptors is a boy under two years old with a congenital heart defect.

The rearrangement uses TRBV7-9 and TRBJ2-7; D call uncertain. Germline V gene data show CDR1 as SEHNR and CDR2 as FQNEAQ (reference sequence). The CDR3 spans 16 residues. V was shortened by 0 bases and J by 0 bases, with 12 bases between the two germline ends. The CDR3 loop is CASSLARSSSSYEQYF. The CDR3 DNA is TGTGCCAGCAGCTTAGCCCGGTCGTCGAGCTCCTACGAGCAGTACTTC.

The chain is built from TRBV6-5 and TRBJ1-1; D not certain. CDR1 and CDR2 from the germline V gene are MNHEY and SVGAGI. The CDR3 extends over 13 amino acids. Trimming removed 4 bases at V and 9 bases at J, with 15 bases between. CDR3 amino acids: CASSFVGRLQAFF. As DNA, the CDR3 is TGTGCCAGCAGTTTTGTCGGCAGGTTGCAAGCTTTCTTT.

This clone was counted a single time. This sequence joins TRBV6-1 and TRBJ1-5, with a weak D call TRBD1 (5 bases). The CDR3 sequence is 20 residues long. CDR1 MNHNS and CDR2 SASEGT come from the germline V gene. The V and J ends lost 0 bases and 4 bases respectively, with 25 bases between them. The CDR3 protein is CASSEALRGFGSFPNQPQHF. CDR3 bases: TGTGCCAGCAGTGAAGCGCTTAGGGGCTTCGGGTCTTTCCCTAATCAGCCCCAGCATTTT.

The chain recombines TRBV21-1 with TRBJ2-7; the listed D gene, TRBD1, was not tested against the DNA. TRBV21-1 counts as a pseudogene. CDR3 length: 13 residues. The chain's CDR3 is CASASTGEGEQYF. The CDR3 DNA reads as TGTGCCAGCGCCTCGACAGGGGAGGGCGAGCAGTACTTC.

The rearrangement links TRBV2 to TRBJ2-2; possibly TRBD1 for D (6 bases). This CDR3 is built from 15 residues. The germline gives CDR1 SNHLY, CDR2 FYNNEI. V was clipped by 6 bases and J by 4 bases, with 15 bases between them. The CDR3 spells CASSLYRVSTGELFF. Written as DNA, the CDR3 is TGTGCCAGCAGCTTATACAGGGTTAGCACCGGGGAGCTGTTTTTT.

This clone was recorded once. The chain is built from TRBV2 and TRBJ2-7, with 7 nucleotides matching TRBD1. Germline CDR1 is SNHLY and CDR2 is FYNNEI. The CDR3 is 14 amino acids. Trimming cost V 1 base and J 5 bases; bases outside gene matches: 5. The CDR3 DNA sequence: TGTGCCAGCAGTGAAGAAAGGGGGCGTGACGAGCAGTACTTC. Its translation is CASSEERGRDEQYF.

This clone was picked up a small number of times. V gene TRBV29-1 combines with J gene TRBJ2-3; 10 bases map to TRBD2. CDR1 and CDR2 from the germline V gene are SQVTM and ANQGSEA. The CDR3 loop spans 16 amino acids. The junction had 12 bases not matched to a gene; V was cut back by 7 bases and J by 2 bases. The CDR3 loop reads CSARTSGGPVTDTQYF. In DNA, the CDR3 is TGCAGCGCCCGGACTAGCGGAGGACCGGTCACAGATACGCAGTATTTT.

On this clone itself: Different DNA sequences within this sample yield the same CDR3. This sequence joins TRBV4-3 and TRBJ2-7; D might be TRBD2 (6 bases). Trimming stripped 3 bases from V and 0 bases from J, with 12 bases between. Germline CDR1 and CDR2: LGHNA and YSLEER. The CDR3 has 15 residues. CDR3 amino acids: CASSQGDSSSYEQYF. The CDR3 DNA reads TGCGCCAGCAGCCAGGGGGACTCGAGCTCCTACGAGCAGTACTTC.

The chain employs TRBV19 and TRBJ2-7; D remains ambiguous. This CDR3 is 14 amino acids long. Per the germline V gene, CDR1 is LNHDA and CDR2 is SQIVND (reference sequence). Trimming stripped 4 bases from V and 6 bases from J, with 16 bases between. The CDR3 is CASSTTPERTEQYF. The DNA for the CDR3 is TGTGCCAGTAGTACAACCCCCGAGCGTACCGAGCAGTACTTC. The whole variable domain, filled in from reference TRBV19 and TRBJ2-7, reads DGGITQSPKYLFRKEGQNVTLSCEQNLNHDAMYWYRQDPGQGLRLIYYSQIVNDFQKGDIAEGYSVSREKKESFPLTVTSAQKNPTAFYLCASSTTPERTEQYFGPGTRLTVT.

The chain couples TRBV6-4 to TRBJ1-1; 7 bases agree with TRBD1. Germline CDR1 and CDR2: MRHNA and SNTAGT. This CDR3 is 16 amino acids long. Trimming at V came to 5 bases and at J to 0 bases, leaving 9 bases not matched to a gene. The CDR3 region has the DNA TGTGCCAGCAGTCAAACCCCGGGACAGCTGAACACTGAAGCTTTCTTT. The encoded protein is CASSQTPGQLNTEAFF.

This clone appeared a single time. The chain carries TRBV5-1 and TRBJ2-1; D gene ambiguous. The CDR3 contains 15 residues. Germline V CDR1 and CDR2: SGHRS, YFSETQ. The V end lost 5 bases, the J end lost 1 base, and 13 bases lay between the germline ends. The CDR3 DNA follows: TGCGCCAGCAGTGATTTGGCCAGATCCTACAATGAGCAGTTCTTC. Translation gives CASSDLARSYNEQFF.

The rearrangement joins TRBV5-6 to TRBJ2-5; D unresolved. Trimming cost V 3 bases and J 1 base, with 10 bases left between them. CDR1 is SGHDT, CDR2 YYEEEE, per germline. The CDR3 is made up of 14 amino acids. In nucleotides, the CDR3 is TGTGCCAGCAGCTCTTTGACACCCCAAGAGACCCAGTACTTC. It codes for CASSSLTPQETQYF.

This sequence joins TRBV5-1 and TRBJ2-7; TRBD1 might be the D (6 bases). This CDR3 comprises 16 residues. Germline lookup yields CDR1 SGHRS and CDR2 YFSETQ. Trimming took off 1 base at V and 3 bases at J, with 17 bases between the two ends. CDR3 in amino acids: CASSLSPRGLNYEQYF. In nucleotides, the CDR3 is TGCGCCAGCAGCTTGTCCCCCAGGGGCCTCAACTACGAGCAGTACTTC.

V and J are TRBV30 and TRBJ2-7, with 7 bases fitting TRBD2. Losses at the gene ends were 2 bases for V and 7 bases for J; bases not matched to a gene: 11. This CDR3 comprises 14 residues. The germline V gene encodes CDR1 GTSNPN and CDR2 SVGIG (reference sequence). The DNA of the CDR3 is TGTGCCTGGAGTTCCAAGGGAGGGTTCAAAGAGCAGTACTTC. This gives the protein CAWSSKGGFKEQYF. The full variable domain, completed using reference TRBV30 and TRBJ2-7, is SQTIHQWPATLVQPVGSPLSLECTVEGTSNPNLYWYRQAAGRGLQLLFYSVGIGQISSEVPQNLSASRPQDRQFILSSKKLLLSDSGFYLCAWSSKGGFKEQYFGPGTRLTVT.

Note on this clone: In the same sample, other DNA sequences code for this CDR3. The gene calls are TRBV5-4 and TRBJ1-4, with 11 bases fitting TRBD1. V was pared by 5 bases and J by 5 bases, with 2 bases of the junction left unmatched. Germline lookup yields CDR1 SGHNT and CDR2 YYREEE (reference sequence). The CDR3 has 14 amino acids. The CDR3 sequence: CASSRDRGNEKLFF. The CDR3 DNA reads TGTGCCAGCAGTCGGGACAGGGGGAATGAAAAACTGTTTTTT.

Details on this clone: Other DNA sequences in the same sample also yield this CDR3. This CDR3 is CATSGETGRPSGANVLTF. DNA of the CDR3: TGTGCCACCAGCGGGGAGACAGGGAGGCCCTCTGGGGCCAACGTCCTGACTTTC. This sequence joins TRBV15 and TRBJ2-6; D is perhaps TRBD1 (7 bases). Looked up from germline, CDR1 is LNHNV and CDR2 is YYDKDF (reference sequence). The length of the CDR3 is 18 residues. The V gene lost 5 bases and the J gene lost 0 bases, with 17 bases spanning the gap. The whole variable domain, remainder taken from reference TRBV15 and TRBJ2-6, is DAMVIQNPRYQVTQFGKPVTLSCSQTLNHNVMYWYQQKSSQAPKLLFHYYDKDFNNEADTPDNFQSRRPNTSFCFLDIRSPGLGDTAMYLCATSGETGRPSGANVLTFGAGSRLTVL.

This clone has only a few counts. The V call is TRBV4-1, the J call TRBJ2-1; 11 bases are shared with TRBD2. The V segment lost 3 bases and the J segment 5 bases; nucleotides outside the gene matches: 12. The CDR3 covers 18 residues. Germline V lookup: CDR1 MGHRA, CDR2 YSYEKL. The CDR3 here is CASSHSWKGTSGHNEQFF. The CDR3 DNA reads as TGCGCCAGCAGCCACAGCTGGAAAGGGACTAGCGGCCACAATGAGCAGTTCTTC.

In this sample, this clone turned up a few times. The chain joins TRBV5-5 to TRBJ2-7; 8 bases fit TRBD2. This CDR3 is built from 16 residues. V dropped 4 bases and J dropped 3; count of bases not matched to a gene: 12. Looked up from germline, CDR1 is SGHKS and CDR2 is YYEKEE (reference sequence). CDR3 amino acids: CASSAGGRGGHYEQYF. CDR3 DNA: TGTGCCAGCAGCGCCGGCGGACGGGGGGGACACTACGAGCAGTACTTC.

This sequence joins TRBV10-2 and TRBJ2-7; D is unclear. Trimming cost V 2 bases and J 2 bases, with 4 bases left between them. In germline, CDR1 is WSHSY, CDR2 SAAADI. The CDR3 is made up of 12 amino acids. CDR3 residues: CASSEGPYEQYF. CDR3 DNA: TGCGCCAGCAGTGAGGGCCCCTACGAGCAGTACTTC.

V and J are TRBV28 and TRBJ2-7; 9 bases align to TRBD1. Per the germline V gene, CDR1 is MDHEN and CDR2 is SYDVKM. After removal of 5 bases from V and 5 bases from J, the junction contained 7 bases not matched to a gene. The length of the CDR3 is 14 residues. The CDR3 region has the DNA TGTGCCAGCAGTATCCCCGGGACAGGGAACGAGCAGTACTTC. Translated, it gives CASSIPGTGNEQYF.

The chain is built from TRBV5-1 and TRBJ2-6; unclear D gene. Per the germline V gene, CDR1 is SGHRS and CDR2 is YFSETQ. This CDR3 spans 15 amino acids. Trimming removed 4 bases at V and 0 bases at J, with 8 bases between. The CDR3 protein is CASSPRFSGANVLTF. The CDR3 coding sequence is TGCGCCAGCAGCCCTCGGTTCTCTGGGGCCAACGTCCTGACTTTC. The variable domain in full, completed from reference TRBV5-1 and TRBJ2-6, reads KAGVTQTPRYLIKTRGQQVTLSCSPISGHRSVSWYQQTPGQGLQFLFEYFSETQRNKGNFPGRFSGRQFSNSRSEMNVSTLELGDSALYLCASSPRFSGANVLTFGAGSRLTVL.

This clone was found a few times. This chain's CDR3 is CSVEADEAVEAFF. As DNA, the CDR3 is TGCAGCGTTGAAGCGGATGAGGCGGTGGAAGCTTTCTTT. The chain links TRBV29-1 to TRBJ1-1; D gene uncertain. Germline CDR1 and CDR2: SQVTM and ANQGSEA. The CDR3 totals 13 residues. V shed 1 base and J shed 8 bases, with 14 bases lying between them.

This clone was detected once. This chain links TRBV5-1 with TRBJ2-7; D possibly corresponds to TRBD2 (7 bases). Per the germline V gene, CDR1 is SGHRS and CDR2 is YFSETQ. V gave up 0 bases and J gave up 2 bases, with 12 bases separating them. The CDR3 totals 15 residues. The CDR3 is CASSLAGGGTYEQYF. DNA for the CDR3: TGCGCCAGCAGCTTGGCGGGGGGCGGAACCTACGAGCAGTACTTC.

The genes are TRBV27 and TRBJ2-4, with 8 bases matching TRBD1. V was clipped by 2 bases and J by 3 bases; unmatched bases: 3. CDR1 and CDR2 from the germline V gene are MNHEY and SMNVEV (reference sequence). CDR3 length: 15 amino acids. Here the CDR3 reads CASSLGTGLKNIQYF. The CDR3 bases are TGTGCCAGCAGTTTAGGGACAGGCCTCAAAAACATTCAGTACTTC.

The gene calls are TRBV9 and TRBJ1-1, with TRBD1 identical over 10 bases. The V gene end was trimmed by 0 bases and the J gene end by 3 bases; junction bases not matched to a gene: 8. Germline CDR1 and CDR2: SGDLS and YYNGEE. The CDR3 covers 17 residues. The CDR3 loop reads CASSVALSGTGDTEAFF. The CDR3 nucleotides read TGTGCCAGCAGCGTAGCCCTAAGTGGGACAGGGGACACTGAAGCTTTCTTT. The full variable domain, completed using reference TRBV9 and TRBJ1-1, is DSGVTQTPKHLITATGQRVTLRCSPRSGDLSVYWYQQSLDQGLQFLIQYYNGEERAKGNILERFSAQQFPDLHSELNLSSLELGDSALYFCASSVALSGTGDTEAFFGQGTRLTVV.

The chain is built from TRBV5-4 and TRBJ2-7; D is perhaps TRBD2 (6 bases). There are 14 residues in the CDR3. The V end was cut by 3 bases, the J end by 2 bases, with 12 bases between. Germline V gene sequence: CDR1 SGHNT, CDR2 YYREEE (reference sequence). CDR3 amino acids: CASSSSGSAYEQYF. DNA of the CDR3: TGTGCCAGCAGCTCCTCCGGGAGTGCCTACGAGCAGTACTTC.

This clone was recorded once. The gene calls are TRBV4-2 and TRBJ2-5; 10 nucleotides agree with TRBD2. Germline-derived CDR1 and CDR2 are LGHNA and YNFKEQ. This CDR3 comprises 16 residues. The ends lost 1 base at V and 5 bases at J; junction bases unmatched: 7. This CDR3 is CASSQGSGGSKETQYF. For the CDR3, the DNA is TGTGCCAGCAGCCAAGGTAGCGGGGGGTCAAAGGAGACCCAGTACTTC.

V and J are TRBV6-5 and TRBJ1-2, with 8 nucleotides matching TRBD1. V shed 0 bases and J 3 bases; nucleotides not matched to a gene: 6. The CDR3 extends over 16 amino acids. The V gene's germline CDR1 is MNHEY and CDR2 SVGAGI. The CDR3 nucleotides read TGTGCCAGCAGTTACTCGAAGGCAGGGGGCTACTATGGCTACACCTTC. The encoded protein is CASSYSKAGGYYGYTF.

The CDR3 coding sequence is TGTGCCAGCAGTTACCGGAGCACTAGCACAGATACGCAGTATTTT. As protein: CASSYRSTSTDTQYF. The V and J genes are TRBV6-5 and TRBJ2-3; no clear D. Germline CDR1 MNHEY, CDR2 SVGAGI. The CDR3 contains 15 residues. Deletions cut 2 bases from V and 0 bases from J, with 9 bases between.

The rearrangement joins TRBV27 to TRBJ2-7, with 7 bases lining up with TRBD2. Losses at the gene ends were 5 bases for V and 3 bases for J; bases not matched to a gene: 7. The CDR3 extends over 14 amino acids. Germline-derived CDR1 and CDR2 are MNHEY and SMNVEV (reference sequence). CDR3: CASSRRGVGYEQYF. In nucleotides, the CDR3 is TGTGCCAGCAGTCGCCGGGGGGTGGGCTACGAGCAGTACTTC.